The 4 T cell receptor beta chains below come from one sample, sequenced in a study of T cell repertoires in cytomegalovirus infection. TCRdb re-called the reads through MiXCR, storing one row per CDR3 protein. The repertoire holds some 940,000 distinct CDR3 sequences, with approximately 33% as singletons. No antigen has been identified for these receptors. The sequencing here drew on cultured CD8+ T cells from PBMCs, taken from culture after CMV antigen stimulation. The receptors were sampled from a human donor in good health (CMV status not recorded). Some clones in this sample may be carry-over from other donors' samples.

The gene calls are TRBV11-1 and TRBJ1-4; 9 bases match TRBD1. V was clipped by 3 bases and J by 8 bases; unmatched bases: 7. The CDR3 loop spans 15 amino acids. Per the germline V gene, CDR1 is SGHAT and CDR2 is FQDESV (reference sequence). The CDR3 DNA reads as TGTGCCAGCAGCTTCACCGGGACAGGGAAAGAAAAACTGTTTTTT. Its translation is CASSFTGTGKEKLFF.

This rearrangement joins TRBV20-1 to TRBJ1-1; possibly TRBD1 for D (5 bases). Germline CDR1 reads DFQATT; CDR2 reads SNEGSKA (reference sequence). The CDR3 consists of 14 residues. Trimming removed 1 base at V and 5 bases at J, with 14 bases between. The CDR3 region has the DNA TGCAGTGCTAGAGTCTCGCCAGGGAGGACTGAAGCTTTCTTT. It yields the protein CSARVSPGRTEAFF.

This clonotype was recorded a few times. In nucleotides, the CDR3 is TGTGCTAGTGGCCCGGGAGATTACTACGAGCAGTACTTC. It encodes CASGPGDYYEQYF. The chain couples TRBV12-5 to TRBJ2-7; a weak D match, TRBD2 (6 bases). The CDR3 is 13 residues long. Trimming stripped 6 bases from V and 3 bases from J, with 12 bases between. Per germline, CDR1 LGHNT and CDR2 FRNRAP.

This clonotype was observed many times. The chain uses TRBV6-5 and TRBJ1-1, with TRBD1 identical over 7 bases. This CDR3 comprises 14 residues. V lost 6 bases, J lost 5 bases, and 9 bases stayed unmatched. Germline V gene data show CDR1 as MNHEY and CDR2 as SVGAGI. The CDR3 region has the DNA TGTGCCAGCAGCCCCGCACAGGGGATAACTGAAGCTTTCTTT. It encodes CASSPAQGITEAFF.